A selection of T cell receptor beta chains follows, all from one sample in a study of T cell responses to AZD1222 COVID-19 vaccine. Only in-frame clones appear in the TCRdb table, and some are missing; sequencing was by immunoSEQ multiplex PCR. The sample lists more than 85,000 clones, 92% occurring once. Here the sequenced sample was peripheral blood, taken 28 days after the second AZD1222 dose. These receptors were taken from an adult who received the AZD1222 COVID-19 vaccine. Each CDR3 is given with its conserved first and last residue. The order of the fields is V gene, D gene, clone size, J gene, CDR3 protein, CDR3 DNA. The D gene is left open where the match is weak. The size field is filled for only some rows; it gives once, few, many or a size class.

v_gene: TRBV7-9
d_gene: .
abundance: .
j_gene: TRBJ1-2
CDR3aa: CASSLDGYGYTF
CDR3nt: TGTGCCAGCAGCTTAGACGGCTATGGCTACACCTTC

v_gene: TRBV3-1/TRBV3-2
d_gene: TRBD2
abundance: .
j_gene: TRBJ2-1
CDR3aa: CASSQIAGGYNEQFF
CDR3nt: TGTGCCAGCAGCCAAATAGCGGGGGGATACAATGAGCAGTTCTTC

v_gene: TRBV19
d_gene: .
abundance: .
j_gene: TRBJ2-7
CDR3aa: CASSEGGPIYEQYF
CDR3nt: TGTGCCAGTAGTGAGGGGGGGCCGATCTACGAGCAGTACTTC

v_gene: TRBV5-1
d_gene: .
abundance: .
j_gene: TRBJ1-1
CDR3aa: CASSLNRENTEAFF
CDR3nt: TGCGCCAGCAGCTTGAACAGGGAGAACACTGAAGCTTTCTTT

v_gene: TRBV28
d_gene: .
abundance: .
j_gene: TRBJ2-7
CDR3aa: CASSGAYEQYF
CDR3nt: TGTGCCAGCAGTGGCGCCTACGAGCAGTACTTC

v_gene: TRBV15
d_gene: .
abundance: .
j_gene: TRBJ1-2
CDR3aa: CATSPSRGTIYGYTF
CDR3nt: TGTGCCACCAGCCCTTCCCGGGGGACCATCTATGGCTACACCTTC

v_gene: TRBV19
d_gene: .
abundance: .
j_gene: TRBJ1-5
CDR3aa: CASSIVGSRDSNQPQHF
CDR3nt: TGTGCCAGTAGTATTGTGGGGAGCCGGGACAGCAATCAGCCCCAGCATTTT

v_gene: TRBV5-1
d_gene: TRBD2
abundance: .
j_gene: TRBJ2-2
CDR3aa: CASTFGRGSNTGELFF
CDR3nt: TGCGCCAGCACCTTCGGGCGGGGGAGTAACACCGGGGAGCTGTTTTTT

v_gene: TRBV28
d_gene: .
abundance: .
j_gene: TRBJ1-5
CDR3aa: CASSFSLNQPQHF
CDR3nt: TGTGCCAGCAGTTTCTCCCTGAATCAGCCCCAGCATTTT

v_gene: TRBV18
d_gene: .
abundance: .
j_gene: TRBJ2-2
CDR3aa: CASSPGVRELFF
CDR3nt: TGTGCCAGCTCACCGGGGGTTCGGGAGCTGTTTTTT

v_gene: TRBV7-2
d_gene: TRBD2
abundance: .
j_gene: TRBJ2-5
CDR3aa: CASSFRASGGAQETQYF
CDR3nt: TGTGCCAGCAGCTTTCGAGCTAGCGGGGGGGCCCAAGAGACCCAGTACTTC

v_gene: TRBV7-6
d_gene: .
abundance: .
j_gene: TRBJ1-6
CDR3aa: CASSYAAGYNSPLHF
CDR3nt: TGTGCCAGCAGCTACGCGGCCGGGTATAATTCACCCCTCCACTTT

v_gene: TRBV18
d_gene: TRBD1
abundance: few
j_gene: TRBJ1-4
CDR3aa: CASSPGQGPEKLFF
CDR3nt: TGTGCCAGCTCACCGGGACAGGGCCCTGAAAAACTGTTTTTT

v_gene: TRBV6-4
d_gene: TRBD1
abundance: .
j_gene: TRBJ1-6
CDR3aa: CASSDSKTGGVNSPLHF
CDR3nt: TGTGCCAGCAGTGACTCGAAAACAGGGGGCGTGAATTCACCCCTCCACTTT

v_gene: TRBV7-2
d_gene: TRBD1
abundance: .
j_gene: TRBJ1-1
CDR3aa: CASYTGTGDPEAFF
CDR3nt: TGTGCCAGCTACACCGGGACAGGCGACCCTGAAGCTTTCTTT

v_gene: TRBV6-2/TRBV6-3
d_gene: .
abundance: .
j_gene: TRBJ2-7
CDR3aa: CASSDSGLEQYF
CDR3nt: TGTGCCAGCAGCGATAGCGGACTCGAGCAGTACTTC

v_gene: TRBV19
d_gene: .
abundance: .
j_gene: TRBJ1-1
CDR3aa: CASSSGFQNTEAFF
CDR3nt: TGTGCCAGTAGTTCAGGTTTCCAGAACACTGAAGCTTTCTTT

v_gene: TRBV20-1
d_gene: .
abundance: .
j_gene: TRBJ2-7
CDR3aa: CSARLGEQYF
CDR3nt: TGCAGTGCTAGGTTGGGGGAGCAGTACTTC

v_gene: TRBV3-1/TRBV3-2
d_gene: .
abundance: .
j_gene: TRBJ1-4
CDR3aa: CASSLGPINEKLFF
CDR3nt: TGTGCCAGCAGCCTGGGACCGATTAATGAAAAACTGTTTTTT

v_gene: TRBV5-1
d_gene: .
abundance: few
j_gene: TRBJ2-1
CDR3aa: CASSLGRAYNEQFF
CDR3nt: TGCGCCAGCAGCTTGGGCAGGGCCTACAATGAGCAGTTCTTC

v_gene: TRBV18
d_gene: .
abundance: few
j_gene: TRBJ1-3
CDR3aa: CASSPTPGSSGNTIYF
CDR3nt: TGTGCCAGCTCACCAACCCCGGGAAGCTCTGGAAACACCATATATTTT

v_gene: TRBV11-3
d_gene: .
abundance: once
j_gene: TRBJ2-7
CDR3aa: CASSLGGNLDEQYF
CDR3nt: TGTGCCAGCAGCTTAGGCGGCAACCTTGACGAGCAGTACTTC